The entry below gives a single TCR beta chain sequence along with its context. Clones were read by immunoSEQ multiplex PCR, and TCRdb kept only the in-frame ones, dropping some. The profile shows around 41,000 clones, about 86% of them singletons. The data were obtained in a study of blood T cell repertoires in COVID-19. The V end lost 6 bases, the J end lost 13 bases, and 21 bases lay between the germline ends. This CDR3 comprises 13 residues. The germline V gene encodes CDR1 MDHEN and CDR2 SYDVKM. The TCR was taken from a woman older than 75 with active or convalescent COVID-19. The chain recombines TRBV28 with TRBJ1-1; no firm D call. Material: peripheral blood. Here the CDR3 reads CASRPHYRNDVFF. The DNA of the CDR3 is TGTGCCAGCAGGCCCCACTATCGCAATGATGTTTTCTTT.